The TCR beta chain described here comes from a study of blood T cell repertoires in COVID-19. Germline V gene lookup returns CDR1 MGHRA and CDR2 YSYEKL. CDR3 size: 15 residues. V was shortened by 0 bases and J by 1 base, with 9 bases between the two germline ends. The repertoire was sequenced with immunoSEQ multiplex PCR; TCRdb's copy has only in-frame clones and lacks some. The data hold 100,000 or so clones, with about 85% observed a single time. The sequencing sample was made of peripheral blood. This clonotype was obtained from a human donor in a cohort sampled during active COVID-19. The J gene is TRBJ1-1, the V gene TRBV4-1; no firm D call. The CDR3 protein is CASSQEIRGNTEAFF. For the CDR3, the DNA is TGCGCCAGCAGCCAAGAAATACGGGGGAACACTGAAGCTTTCTTT.